This T cell receptor beta chain was recorded in a study of CD8 T cells in ankylosing spondylitis. Study-level points and caveats: A number of the motif variants had already been described in reactive arthritis synovial fluid and blood. Disease-linked clones reportedly showed significant enrichment in matched ankylosing spondylitis synovial fluid.

The authors made TCR beta libraries by quantitative 5'-RACE with molecular barcodes. TCRdb ran MiXCR on the 5' RACE reads and lists one entry per CDR3 protein. The profile shows approximately 200,000 distinct CDR3 sequences, around 13% of them singletons. J lost 4 bases, V lost 6 bases, and 9 bases had no gene match. CDR3 length equals 14 residues. The germline V gene has CDR1 MNHEY and CDR2 SMNVEV (reference sequence). This clonotype turned up a few times. No antigen is known for it. This sequence joins TRBV27 and TRBJ2-7, with 7 bases lining up with TRBD1. The sequencing input was blood, either unsorted or a sorted T cell fraction (not recorded which). The receptor was derived from a male donor with ankylosing spondylitis or in good health (not recorded which). CDR3 bases: TGTGCCAGCAGCCACTCAGGGGGAATGTACGAGCAGTACTTC. As protein: CASSHSGGMYEQYF.